These 24 T cell receptor beta chains originate from one sample sequenced in a study of blood T cells in healthy people across ages. Together with a sample-barcoded 5' primer, a J-beta primer mix was included in a second PCR lasting roughly 6 to 12 cycles. Each CDR3 protein gets one entry after TCRdb re-called the 5' RACE reads with MiXCR. Among some 1,800,000 distinct CDR3 sequences listed, 35% to 50% were seen once. Sequencing was performed on blood. The receptor source for this set is a human donor in good health.

The V call is TRBV20-1, the J call TRBJ2-7, with a possible D match to TRBD1 (6 bases). V was clipped by 5 bases and J by 5 bases, with 19 bases between them. Germline lookup yields CDR1 DFQATT and CDR2 SNEGSKA (reference sequence). The CDR3 spans 14 residues. Here the CDR3 reads CSALPYRAAHEQYF. As DNA, the CDR3 is TGCAGTGCTCTCCCCTACAGGGCGGCCCACGAGCAGTACTTC.

The rearrangement joins TRBV24-1 to TRBJ2-1; 7 positions match TRBD1. The CDR3 is 17 residues long. Germline CDR1 and CDR2: KGHDR and SFDVKD. With V trimmed by 4 bases and J by 4 bases, 12 bases remained unmatched. The CDR3 is CATSDRATGFLYNEQFF. Written as DNA, the CDR3 is TGTGCCACCAGTGACCGAGCGACAGGGTTCCTTTACAATGAGCAGTTCTTC.

The CDR3 region has the DNA TGTGCCAGCAGCTTCGGACGTGGTCCCCAGCATTTT. Its protein is CASSFGRGPQHF. V is TRBV7-9 and J is TRBJ1-5; no definite D call. The V end lost 3 bases, the J end lost 10 bases, and 10 bases lay between the germline ends. Looked up from germline, CDR1 is SEHNR and CDR2 is FQNEAQ (reference sequence). The CDR3 sequence is 12 residues long.

Remarks on this clonotype: One end of the junction is discordant with germline, which a read error may explain. This chain links TRBV12-3 or TRBV12-4 with TRBJ1-2; D is undetermined. This CDR3 is 12 amino acids long. As DNA, the CDR3 is TGTGCCAGCAGTTCCAGTAACTATGGCCACACCTTC. Amino acid sequence: CASSSSNYGHTF.

This chain joins TRBV4-2 and TRBJ1-5; unclear D gene. The germline V gene has CDR1 LGHNA and CDR2 YNFKEQ. The CDR3 consists of 16 residues. V lost 0 bases and J 0 bases, leaving 9 bases between the germline ends. The CDR3 DNA is TGTGCCAGCAGCCAAGAGCGCACCTATAGCAATCAGCCCCAGCATTTT. Encoded protein: CASSQERTYSNQPQHF.

The chain uses TRBV4-3 and TRBJ2-3; 10 bases are shared with TRBD2. Germline CDR1 LGHNA, CDR2 YSLEER. J lost 2 bases, V lost 2 bases, and 13 bases had no gene match. The CDR3 spans 19 residues. The CDR3 DNA follows: TGCGCCAGCAGCCAAACTACCGGGACTAGCGTCGGATCCACAGATACGCAGTATTTT. Protein sequence: CASSQTTGTSVGSTDTQYF.

This clonotype showed up just once. The gene calls are TRBV6-2 or TRBV6-3 and TRBJ2-4; the match to TRBD1 covers 7 bases. This CDR3 is 12 amino acids long. The germline gives CDR1 MNHEY, CDR2 SVGEGT. V was clipped by 7 bases and J by 13 bases; unmatched bases: 10. CDR3 DNA sequence: TGTGCCAGCATGACAGGGACCTACGAACAGTACTTC. This gives the protein CASMTGTYEQYF.

Comment on this clonotype: Mismatch with germline at one junction end may stem from a read error. V usage is TRBV29-1 and J usage is TRBJ2-1; D possibly matches TRBD1 or TRBD2 (5 bases each). Germline CDR1 and CDR2: SQVTM and ANQGSEA. The CDR3 loop spans 13 amino acids. The chain's CDR3 is CSGETGALGEQFF. Written as DNA, the CDR3 is TGCAGCGGTGAAACCGGGGCATTGGGTGAGCAGTTCTTC.

On this clonotype: Mismatch with germline at one junction end may stem from a read error. Here the CDR3 reads CAGSRRTSGRPSTDTQYF. The CDR3 DNA is TGTGCCGGCAGCCGTAGGACTAGCGGGCGCCCAAGCACAGATACGCAGTATTTT. This chain connects TRBV7-6 to TRBJ2-3; 11 bases are a match to TRBD2. In germline, CDR1 is SGHVS, CDR2 FNYEAQ. The CDR3 extends over 18 amino acids. Supplemented by reference TRBV7-6 and TRBJ2-3, the full variable domain reads GAGVSQSPRYKVTKRGQDVALRCDPISGHVSLYWYRQALGQGPEFLTYFNYEAQQDKSGLPNDRFSAERPEGSISTLTIQRTEQRDSAMYRCAGSRRTSGRPSTDTQYFGPGTRLTVL.

The table lists this clonotype with a few counts. The J gene is TRBJ2-5, the V gene TRBV11-2, with 11 bases matching TRBD2. This CDR3 contains 13 residues. CDR1 is SGHAT and CDR2 is FQNNGV in the germline V gene. The trim removed 7 bases at V and 4 bases at J, leaving 2 bases unmatched. The CDR3 region is CASNLAGGETQYF. The DNA for the CDR3 is TGTGCCAGCAACCTAGCGGGGGGAGAGACCCAGTACTTC.

The chain couples TRBV4-1 to TRBJ1-1; D gene uncertain. This CDR3 has 14 amino acids. The germline gives CDR1 MGHRA, CDR2 YSYEKL. With 2 bases removed from V and 2 bases from J, the gap between germline ends came to 9 bases. In DNA, the CDR3 is TGCGCCAGCAGCCAAAACGAGATTAACACTGAAGCTTTCTTT. This translates into CASSQNEINTEAFF.

J is TRBJ2-1 and V is TRBV2; maybe TRBD1 (5 bases). The CDR3 has 15 residues. CDR1 and CDR2 (germline): SNHLY, FYNNEI. Trimming removed 5 bases from V and 4 bases from J, with 15 bases in between. The CDR3 bases are TGTGCCAGCAGTCGGTTTTCAGGGAATTACAATGAGCAGTTCTTC. Amino acid sequence: CASSRFSGNYNEQFF.

This chain joins TRBV7-3 and TRBJ2-3; no clear D. Trimming pared 2 bases from V and 3 bases from J, leaving 12 bases between. The germline gives CDR1 SGHTA, CDR2 FQGTGA. The CDR3 runs to 15 residues. The CDR3 region has the DNA TGTGCCAGCAGCTTACTTGGGGTTATTACAGATACGCAGTATTTT. Amino acids: CASSLLGVITDTQYF.

The gene calls are TRBV12-5 and TRBJ1-1; D gene unclear. V gave up 7 bases and J gave up 2 bases, with 14 bases separating them. The CDR3 has 14 residues. CDR1 and CDR2 (germline): LGHNT, FRNRAP. This chain's CDR3 is CASDSEGINTEAFF. The CDR3 DNA sequence: TGTGCTAGTGATTCCGAGGGAATAAACACTGAAGCTTTCTTT.

The chain carries TRBV4-1 and TRBJ1-2; no reliable D call. This CDR3 contains 13 residues. CDR1 and CDR2 (germline): MGHRA, YSYEKL. The V end lost 4 bases, the J end lost 7 bases, and 13 bases lay between the germline ends. The CDR3 sequence: CASSPRKLGGYTF. The CDR3 DNA sequence: TGCGCCAGCAGCCCAAGGAAGCTGGGTGGCTACACCTTC.

The chain employs TRBV2 and TRBJ2-1; TRBD1 might be the D (5 bases). Trimming removed 2 bases from V and 5 bases from J, with 7 bases in between. CDR1 is SNHLY, CDR2 FYNNEI, per germline. This CDR3 has 13 residues. For the CDR3, the DNA is TGTGCCAGCAGTGAAATAGGGGACAATGAGCAGTTCTTC. As protein: CASSEIGDNEQFF. Full variable domain (missing parts from reference TRBV2 and TRBJ2-1): EPEVTQTPSHQVTQMGQEVILRCVPISNHLYFYWYRQILGQKVEFLVSFYNNEISEKSEIFDDQFSVERPDGSNFTLKIRSTKLEDSAMYFCASSEIGDNEQFFGPGTRLTVL.

The CDR3 bases are TGTGCCAGCAGAACCCCTCAACCCGGGACTAATTCACCCCTCCACTTT. Translated, it gives CASRTPQPGTNSPLHF. This chain links TRBV7-9 with TRBJ1-6; TRBD1 might be the D (5 bases). The germline gives CDR1 SEHNR, CDR2 FQNEAQ (reference sequence). V was clipped by 6 bases and J by 6 bases, with 18 bases between them. This CDR3 has 16 residues.

This clonotype occurred a few times. The chain couples TRBV29-1 to TRBJ1-2; D remains ambiguous. Per the germline V gene, CDR1 is SQVTM and CDR2 is ANQGSEA. The CDR3 is made up of 13 amino acids. Trimming stripped 2 bases from V and 10 bases from J, with 17 bases between. The CDR3 protein is CSVENVGLGDYTF. CDR3 in DNA: TGCAGCGTTGAAAATGTAGGGTTGGGTGACTACACCTTC.

V and J are TRBV19 and TRBJ1-5; D call uncertain. The germline V gene has CDR1 LNHDA and CDR2 SQIVND (reference sequence). CDR3 length equals 13 residues. Trimming took 8 bases from V and 4 from J, leaving 12 bases between them. In nucleotides, the CDR3 is TGTGCCAGTTCAGAGGGTCGGAATCAGCCCCAGCATTTT. Its protein is CASSEGRNQPQHF.

The chain has TRBV10-3 and TRBJ2-2; D not resolved. The CDR3 is 12 amino acids. Trimming stripped 10 bases from V and 0 bases from J, with 6 bases between. Germline V lookup: CDR1 ENHRY, CDR2 SYGVKD. CDR3 coding DNA: TGTGCCACCGGAGCGAACACCGGGGAGCTGTTTTTT. This encodes CATGANTGELFF.

This chain links TRBV12-3 or TRBV12-4 with TRBJ1-2; D is uncertain. This CDR3 has 13 amino acids. V gave up 8 bases and J gave up 0 bases, with 10 bases separating them. The CDR3 region has the DNA TGTGCCAGCCGACCCACCACTAACTATGGCTACACCTTC. It specifies CASRPTTNYGYTF.

This clonotype was detected only a few times. The chain couples TRBV11-2 to TRBJ2-1, with TRBD2 identical over 8 bases. The CDR3 contains 17 residues. V lost 1 base and J lost 8; bases outside the gene matches: 13. Germline CDR1 is SGHAT and CDR2 is FQNNGV. The CDR3 spells CASSLGPGLGSGDEQFF. CDR3 DNA: TGTGCCAGCAGCTTAGGTCCGGGACTAGGGTCGGGGGATGAGCAGTTCTTC.

Of note for this clonotype: A read error may account for a junction end that differs from germline. This chain uses TRBV5-1 with TRBJ2-1, with D possibly being TRBD2 (6 bases). CDR1 is SGHRS and CDR2 is YFSETQ in the germline V gene. The CDR3 is made up of 12 amino acids. The CDR3: CAGRVGEVEQFF. As DNA, the CDR3 is TGCGCCGGCAGAGTCGGGGAGGTCGAGCAGTTCTTC. Full variable domain (rest looked up from reference TRBV5-1 and TRBJ2-1): KAGVTQTPRYLIKTRGQQVTLSCSPISGHRSVSWYQQTPGQGLQFLFEYFSETQRNKGNFPGRFSGRQFSNSRSEMNVSTLELGDSALYLCAGRVGEVEQFFGPGTRLTVL.

V is TRBV12-3 or TRBV12-4 and J is TRBJ2-5; D may correspond to TRBD1 or TRBD2 (5 bases each). The CDR3 is made up of 15 amino acids. The ends were cut back, 7 bases at V and 3 bases at J, with 18 bases in the middle. The CDR3 sequence is CASNPGRAREETQYF. The CDR3 bases are TGTGCCAGCAACCCGGGACGAGCGCGAGAAGAGACCCAGTACTTC.